These 21 T cell receptor beta chains came from one sample sequenced in a study of control samples from healthy donors and cancer patients. The table came from immunoSEQ multiplex PCR; TCRdb's copy has only in-frame clones and leaves some out. The table shows about 230,000 clones, with around 79% occurring only once. Sample: PBMCs. The source is a woman aged 60-75 years with lung cancer.

The V and J genes are TRBV7-8 and TRBJ2-3, with D perhaps given as TRBD1 or TRBD2 (5 bases each). The CDR3 length is 12 residues. With 1 base removed from V and 13 bases from J, the gap between germline ends came to 12 bases. Looked up from germline, CDR1 is SGHVS and CDR2 is FQNEAQ. CDR3 protein: CASSLVSGPKYF. The CDR3 bases are TGTGCCAGCAGCTTAGTTTCGGGACCCAAGTATTTT. Complete variable domain (other parts from reference TRBV7-8 and TRBJ2-3): GAGVSQSPRYKVAKRGQDVALRCDPISGHVSLFWYQQALGQGPEFLTYFQNEAQLDKSGLPSDRFFAERPEGSVSTLKIQRTQQEDSAVYLCASSLVSGPKYFGPGTRLTVL.

The genes are TRBV6-1 and TRBJ1-1; possibly TRBD1 for D (6 bases). The CDR3 extends over 16 amino acids. Germline CDR1 MNHNS, CDR2 SASEGT. The V end lost 3 bases, the J end lost 5 bases, and 19 bases lay between the germline ends. For the CDR3, the DNA is TGTGCCAGCAGTGACGTTGACAGGCCCCGTCGGACTGAAGCTTTCTTT. This gives the protein CASSDVDRPRRTEAFF.

V and J are TRBV19 and TRBJ1-2; perhaps TRBD1 as D (6 bases). The germline V gene has CDR1 LNHDA and CDR2 SQIVND (reference sequence). CDR3 size: 12 residues. V was cut by 10 bases and J by 8 bases, with 17 bases left in between. The CDR3 bases are TGTGCCACCAATAACTACAGGGTCGGCTACACCTTC. Translated, it gives CATNNYRVGYTF.

This rearrangement joins TRBV5-1 to TRBJ2-7; D is ambiguous. Trimming took 0 bases from V and 2 from J, leaving 15 bases between them. Looked up from germline, CDR1 is SGHRS and CDR2 is YFSETQ. The length of the CDR3 is 16 residues. DNA for the CDR3: TGCGCCAGCAGCTTGGAAAGCCCCAGAAGCCCCTACGAGCAGTACTTC. It translates to CASSLESPRSPYEQYF.

The chain is built from TRBV3-1 (or the pseudogene TRBV3-2) and TRBJ2-1; D might be TRBD2 (6 bases). Trimming stripped 8 bases from V and 3 bases from J, with 14 bases between. Per germline, CDR1 LGHDT and CDR2 YNNKEL (reference sequence). This CDR3 comprises 14 residues. CDR3 in amino acids: CASSNGRFYNEQFF. The CDR3 DNA is TGTGCCAGCTCTAACGGGAGATTCTACAATGAGCAGTTCTTC.

The chain employs TRBV5-1 and TRBJ2-3, with D possibly TRBD2 on 6 matching bases. V was pared by 0 bases and J by 3 bases, with 8 bases between. Looked up from germline, CDR1 is SGHRS and CDR2 is YFSETQ. The CDR3 is 14 residues long. CDR3 DNA sequence: TGCGCCAGCAGCTTGGAACGGGAGACAGATACGCAGTATTTT. Its protein is CASSLERETDTQYF. Supplemented by reference TRBV5-1 and TRBJ2-3, the full variable domain reads KAGVTQTPRYLIKTRGQQVTLSCSPISGHRSVSWYQQTPGQGLQFLFEYFSETQRNKGNFPGRFSGRQFSNSRSEMNVSTLELGDSALYLCASSLERETDTQYFGPGTRLTVL.

In this sample, this clone turned up a few times. The chain couples TRBV27 to TRBJ2-7; 14 nucleotides line up with TRBD2. This CDR3 has 17 residues. V shed 3 bases and J 5 bases; nucleotides not matched to a gene: 9. The germline gives CDR1 MNHEY, CDR2 SMNVEV (reference sequence). The CDR3 DNA is TGTGCCAGCAGTTTTACGGGACTAGCGGGAGACGGGCACGAGCAGTACTTC. It yields the protein CASSFTGLAGDGHEQYF.

The chain's CDR3 is CASSANQPQHF. In nucleotides, the CDR3 is TGTGCCAGCAGCGCAAATCAGCCCCAGCATTTT. The chain recombines TRBV21-1 with TRBJ1-5. TRBV21-1 represents a pseudogene. This CDR3 comprises 11 residues.

The genes are TRBV24-1 and TRBJ2-7; D not certain. The J call is uncertain, as TRBJ2-4 better fits the DNA end. Germline-derived CDR1 and CDR2 are KGHDR and SFDVKD. CDR3 size: 11 residues. The CDR3: CATSDARIQYF. Written as DNA, the CDR3 is TGTGCCACCAGTGATGCGCGCATTCAGTACTTC.

The chain joins TRBV7-6 to TRBJ2-5; D remains ambiguous. Per the germline V gene, CDR1 is SGHVS and CDR2 is FNYEAQ. The CDR3 consists of 12 residues. V was shortened by 4 bases and J by 5 bases, with 8 bases between the two germline ends. This CDR3 reads CASSSMGETQYF. The CDR3 nucleotides read TGTGCCAGCAGCTCAATGGGGGAGACCCAGTACTTC. The whole variable domain, remainder taken from reference TRBV7-6 and TRBJ2-5, is GAGVSQSPRYKVTKRGQDVALRCDPISGHVSLYWYRQALGQGPEFLTYFNYEAQQDKSGLPNDRFSAERPEGSISTLTIQRTEQRDSAMYRCASSSMGETQYFGPGTRLLVL.

The V call is TRBV29-1, the J call TRBJ1-2; TRBD1 might be the D (6 bases). The CDR3 totals 13 residues. Looked up from germline, CDR1 is SQVTM and CDR2 is ANQGSEA. V was shortened by 5 bases and J by 4 bases, with 14 bases between the two germline ends. In DNA form, the CDR3 reads TGCAGCGTTCTCGTGGGGGGCCTCTATGGCTACACCTTC. Protein sequence: CSVLVGGLYGYTF.

This clone was recorded a few times. This chain connects TRBV2 to TRBJ2-7, with a possible D match to TRBD1 (5 bases). Trimming removed 5 bases from V and 1 base from J, with 12 bases in between. The CDR3 has 14 amino acids. Germline loops: CDR1 SNHLY, CDR2 FYNNEI. Here the CDR3 reads CASSSAGLSYEQYF. Here the CDR3 DNA reads TGTGCCAGCAGTTCGGCAGGGCTGTCCTACGAGCAGTACTTC.

The chain has TRBV29-1 and TRBJ1-1; D perhaps matches TRBD1 (6 bases). The CDR3 extends over 12 amino acids. V was trimmed by 6 bases and J by 4 bases, leaving 12 bases between them. Looked up from germline, CDR1 is SQVTM and CDR2 is ANQGSEA. CDR3 amino acids: CSVGEGGTEAFF. The CDR3 region has the DNA TGCAGCGTGGGGGAGGGGGGCACTGAAGCTTTCTTT.

This chain uses TRBV5-1 with TRBJ1-1; 9 bases match TRBD1. CDR3 length: 17 amino acids. CDR1 and CDR2 (germline): SGHRS, YFSETQ. The junction had 8 bases not matched to a gene; V was cut back by 1 base and J by 1 base. The CDR3 DNA reads TGCGCCAGCAGCTTGCGACCACAGGGGGCGGGGAACACTGAAGCTTTCTTT. This gives the protein CASSLRPQGAGNTEAFF.

This chain connects TRBV20-1 to TRBJ1-1; TRBD1 is a possible D gene (5 bases). The V gene's germline CDR1 is DFQATT and CDR2 SNEGSKA (reference sequence). Trimming removed 3 bases from V and 1 base from J, with 12 bases in between. CDR3 length: 14 amino acids. CDR3 amino acids: CSASRGGGNTEAFF. The CDR3 DNA reads as TGCAGTGCTAGTAGGGGTGGGGGGAACACTGAAGCTTTCTTT.

The chain recombines TRBV11-2 with TRBJ2-3, with no clear D. CDR3 length: 14 amino acids. V shed 0 bases and J shed 4 bases, with 8 bases lying between them. Germline lookup yields CDR1 SGHAT and CDR2 FQNNGV. For the CDR3, the DNA is TGTGCCAGCAGCTTAGACTCTCTCTCAGATACGCAGTATTTT. Translating gives CASSLDSLSDTQYF.

V gene TRBV12-5 combines with J gene TRBJ2-2, with D perhaps TRBD1 (8 bases). The CDR3 length is 17 residues. Germline CDR1 reads LGHNT; CDR2 reads FRNRAP. V lost 5 bases, J lost 5 bases, and 21 bases lay in between. CDR3 DNA sequence: TGTGCTAGTGGTCCGTCTCTTGACAGGGGAGGGACCGGGGAGCTGTTTTTT. It codes for CASGPSLDRGGTGELFF.

The chain uses TRBV19 and TRBJ1-1; D is possibly TRBD1 (6 bases). The V end was cut by 3 bases, the J end by 5 bases, with 19 bases between. Germline CDR1 reads LNHDA; CDR2 reads SQIVND (reference sequence). The CDR3 extends over 16 amino acids. CDR3 protein: CASSMGMGARTTEAFF. CDR3 nucleotides: TGTGCCAGTAGTATGGGGATGGGGGCCCGAACGACTGAAGCTTTCTTT.

The chain joins TRBV28 to TRBJ1-6; D is undetermined. The germline CDR1 and CDR2 sequences are MDHEN and SYDVKM. V was cut by 3 bases and J by 2 bases, with 5 bases left in between. The CDR3 runs 14 residues. The CDR3 DNA sequence: TGTGCCAGCAGTTTGCGGACCTATAATTCACCCCTCCACTTT. Its translation: CASSLRTYNSPLHF. The full variable domain, completed using reference TRBV28 and TRBJ1-6, is DVKVTQSSRYLVKRTGEKVFLECVQDMDHENMFWYRQDPGLGLRLIYFSYDVKMKEKGDIPEGYSVSREKKERFSLILESASTNQTSMYLCASSLRTYNSPLHFGNGTRLTVT.

The chain uses TRBV9 and TRBJ2-5; tentative D call: TRBD2 (5 bases). Looked up from germline, CDR1 is SGDLS and CDR2 is YYNGEE. The CDR3 runs to 13 residues. The V end lost 1 base, the J end lost 3 bases, and 7 bases lay between the germline ends. The CDR3 spells CASSVYGEETQYF. The CDR3, as DNA: TGTGCCAGCAGCGTATACGGGGAAGAGACCCAGTACTTC.

The chain has TRBV10-3 and TRBJ1-3; 7 bases map to TRBD1. Germline V gene lookup returns CDR1 ENHRY and CDR2 SYGVKD. V gave up 6 bases and J gave up 0 bases; unmatched junction bases: 2. CDR3 length: 14 amino acids. The CDR3 DNA reads as TGTGCCATCAGGGGGACAGTCTCTGGAAACACCATATATTTT. Its translation is CAIRGTVSGNTIYF.